These 10 T cell receptor beta chains were all obtained from the same sample, sequenced in a study of CD8 T cells in ankylosing spondylitis. TCRdb used MiXCR to reprocess the 5' RACE reads, holding one entry per CDR3 protein. The table includes around 210,000 distinct CDR3 sequences, roughly 8.2% detected once. The sample comprised blood, either unsorted or a sorted T cell fraction (not recorded which). These receptors came from a female donor with ankylosing spondylitis or in good health (not recorded which).

This clonotype was recorded many times. The chain is built from TRBV2 and TRBJ2-6; D may be TRBD2 (6 bases). The V end was cut by 7 bases, the J end by 0 bases, with 19 bases between. The CDR3 length is 18 residues. Germline loops: CDR1 SNHLY, CDR2 FYNNEI. The CDR3 DNA reads as TGTGCCAGCAACCCCTGGGGGGTAACGCGCTCTGGGGCCAACGTCCTGACTTTC. It yields the protein CASNPWGVTRSGANVLTF.

This clonotype was counted many times. The CDR3 spells CASSSGLAGVGNEQFF. The CDR3 DNA follows: TGTGCCAGCAGCTCCGGACTAGCGGGAGTGGGGAATGAGCAGTTCTTC. The chain carries TRBV11-2 and TRBJ2-1, with 13 bases identical to TRBD2. J was trimmed by 7 bases and V by 4 bases; bases with no gene match: 7. The germline gives CDR1 SGHAT, CDR2 FQNNGV. CDR3 length: 16 residues. The variable domain in full, with the rest retrieved from reference TRBV11-2 and TRBJ2-1, is EAGVAQSPRYKIIEKRQSVAFWCNPISGHATLYWYQQILGQGPKLLIQFQNNGVVDDSQLPKDRFSAERLKGVDSTLKIQPAKLEDSAVYLCASSSGLAGVGNEQFFGPGTRLTVL.

This clonotype was found many times. This chain joins TRBV20-1 and TRBJ2-1, with D maybe TRBD1 (6 bases). The CDR3 runs to 14 residues. V shed 3 bases and J shed 0 bases, with 9 bases lying between them. CDR1 is DFQATT and CDR2 is SNEGSKA in the germline V gene (reference sequence). The CDR3 loop reads CSASRGVSYNEQFF. The CDR3 DNA is TGCAGTGCTAGCAGGGGTGTCTCCTACAATGAGCAGTTCTTC.

V gene TRBV28 combines with J gene TRBJ2-7; D is unclear. CDR3 length: 13 residues. V lost 8 bases and J 4 bases, leaving 15 bases between the germline ends. Germline V gene sequence: CDR1 MDHEN, CDR2 SYDVKM. CDR3 sequence: CASGPNPLYEQYF. The DNA of the CDR3 is TGTGCCAGCGGACCTAACCCTCTATACGAGCAGTACTTC.

This clonotype was seen repeatedly, ten times or more. This chain joins TRBV6-5 and TRBJ1-2; D might be TRBD1 (5 bases). The CDR3 runs to 16 residues. CDR1 and CDR2 from the germline V gene are MNHEY and SVGAGI. V gave up 0 bases and J gave up 4 bases, with 15 bases separating them. The chain's CDR3 is CASSYSMSGHSYGYTF. In nucleotides, the CDR3 is TGTGCCAGCAGTTACTCGATGTCAGGACACTCCTATGGCTACACCTTC.

This clonotype was observed at least ten times. V usage is TRBV20-1 and J usage is TRBJ1-2; 8 bases agree with TRBD1. Germline CDR1 is DFQATT and CDR2 is SNEGSKA (reference sequence). The CDR3 extends over 12 amino acids. J lost 4 bases, V lost 3 bases, and 1 base had no gene match. The CDR3 is CSARDRVYGYTF. The CDR3 DNA follows: TGCAGTGCTAGGGACAGGGTCTATGGCTACACCTTC.

In this sample, this clonotype turned up a few times. Relative to the germline gene, one junction end is altered; a read error may explain this. The chain carries TRBV11-2 and TRBJ2-7, with 7 bases matching TRBD1. There are 14 residues in the CDR3. Germline V gene lookup returns CDR1 SGHAT and CDR2 FQNNGV. CDR3 bases: TGTACCAGCAGCTTAGCAGGGGGCTCCTACGAGCAGTACTTC. Amino acid sequence: CTSSLAGGSYEQYF.

In this sample, this clonotype turned up many times. The V and J genes are TRBV5-1 and TRBJ2-3, with a weak D call TRBD1 (5 bases). This CDR3 is built from 15 residues. The germline V gene encodes CDR1 SGHRS and CDR2 YFSETQ. Trimming shortened V by 4 bases and J by 0 bases, and 12 bases separated the two germline ends. The CDR3 DNA reads TGCGCCAGCAGCCCATCAGGGTGGAGCACAGATACGCAGTATTTT. It specifies CASSPSGWSTDTQYF.

This clonotype was seen ten or more times. The chain is built from TRBV30 and TRBJ1-2; no definite D call. Per germline, CDR1 GTSNPN and CDR2 SVGIG (reference sequence). CDR3 length: 10 residues. V was cut by 3 bases and J by 5 bases, with 4 bases left in between. The CDR3 region has the DNA TGTGCCTGGAGCGAATATGGCTACACCTTC. As protein: CAWSEYGYTF.

There are a few counts of this clonotype. This rearrangement joins TRBV21-1 to TRBJ2-3; no DNA check was done on the table's D call, TRBD1. TRBV21-1 is tagged as a pseudogene. The CDR3 spans 16 residues. The DNA for the CDR3 is TGTGCCAGCAGCGTTAAGGACAGGGGCTCGACAGATACGCAGTATTTT. Protein sequence: CASSVKDRGSTDTQYF.